These T cell receptor beta chains were read from a single sample in a study of control samples from healthy donors and cancer patients. Clones were sequenced by immunoSEQ multiplex PCR, and TCRdb holds only the in-frame ones, with some missing. The table lists roughly 100,000 clones, 75% to 90% of them singletons. Sequencing was done on a sample of PBMCs. These TCRs come from a man aged 60-69 years with lung cancer. Both conserved end residues are part of each CDR3. Fields, in order: clone size, CDR3 length, J gene, D gene, V gene, CDR3 DNA, CDR3 protein. The D gene is left open where the match is weak. Size values are once, few and many counts, or a class for expanded clones, and some rows have none.

.,16,TRBJ1-4,TRBD1,TRBV18,TGTGCCAGCTCACAGAAACAGGGGGGGACCTCGGAAAAACTGTTTTTT,CASSQKQGGTSEKLFF
.,14,TRBJ1-1,TRBD1,TRBV19,TGTGCCAGTAGTACGGGACAGGCGAACACTGAAGCTTTCTTT,CASSTGQANTEAFF
.,16,TRBJ2-1,.,TRBV9,TGTGCCAGCAGCGTGCCTGCCAGAATTCCGCCGGGTGAGCAGTTCTTC,CASSVPARIPPGEQFF
.,13,TRBJ2-7,TRBD1,TRBV10-3,TGTGCCATCAGTGAGGGACAGGGCAACGAGCAGTACTTC,CAISEGQGNEQYF
.,11,TRBJ1-3,.,TRBV9,TGTGCCAGCAGCGGTGGAAACACCATATATTTT,CASSGGNTIYF
.,19,TRBJ2-6,.,TRBV4-1,TGCGCCAGCAGCCTCTCCTTCCCCGGACCGTACTCTGGGGCCAACGTCCTGACTTTC,CASSLSFPGPYSGANVLTF
.,16,TRBJ2-1,.,TRBV24-1,TGTGCCACCAGTGACCCTCGGGGGAACACCTACAATGAGCAGTTCTTC,CATSDPRGNTYNEQFF
.,13,TRBJ2-2,.,TRBV5-6,TGTGCCAGCAGCTTAGTGCCGGGAGGGGAGCTGTTTTTT,CASSLVPGGELFF
.,15,TRBJ1-1,TRBD1,TRBV11-3,TGTGCCAGCAGCTTAGATCTAATGTTGGACAGGGTAGCTTTCTTT,CASSLDLMLDRVAFF
.,15,TRBJ1-1,.,TRBV6-1,TGTGCCAGCAGTGAAGCGCTGGGGGCGGGCACTGAAGCTTTCTTT,CASSEALGAGTEAFF
.,13,TRBJ1-5,.,TRBV27,TGTGCCAGCAGTTGGCAGGGAGATCAGCCCCAGCATTTT,CASSWQGDQPQHF
.,18,TRBJ2-1,.,TRBV12-5,TGTGCTAGTGGTTTGGTAGAAGACGGGAACAGCTTTATCAATGAGCAGTTCTTC,CASGLVEDGNSFINEQFF
.,14,TRBJ1-1,.,TRBV6-5,TGTGCCAGCAGCCGCGAGTTTGCAGGGACTGAAGCTTTCTTT,CASSREFAGTEAFF
.,14,TRBJ2-1,TRBD1,TRBV11-2,TGTGCCAGCAACCGGGACAGGGGATACAATGAGCAGTTCTTC,CASNRDRGYNEQFF
.,20,TRBJ2-5,.,TRBV24-1,TGTGCCACCGGCCATCGGGCTGCACCTTCATTCCGCAGGGGTCAAGAGACCCAGTACTTC,CATGHRAAPSFRRGQETQYF
.,13,TRBJ1-4,TRBD1,TRBV12-3/TRBV12-4,TGTGCCAGCAGCCAGGGACAGGGAGAAAAACTGTTTTTT,CASSQGQGEKLFF
.,13,TRBJ1-2,TRBD1,TRBV13,TGTGCCAGCAGCTATGGGACAGGGTATGGCTACACCTTC,CASSYGTGYGYTF
.,15,TRBJ2-1,TRBD1,TRBV6-1,TGTGCCAGCAGTGAGGGGACAGGGAGGTTGAATGAGCAGTTCTTC,CASSEGTGRLNEQFF
.,13,TRBJ1-1,.,TRBV10-1,TGCGCCAGCAGTGAGATAGCGAACACTGAAGCTTTCTTT,CASSEIANTEAFF
.,16,TRBJ2-3,TRBD2,TRBV19,TGTGCCAGTAGTCCTAATAGCGGGGGTCTCACAGATACGCAGTATTTT,CASSPNSGGLTDTQYF
.,13,TRBJ1-1,.,TRBV7-3,TGTGCCAGCAGCTTCCGGATGAACACTGAAGCTTTCTTT,CASSFRMNTEAFF
.,15,TRBJ2-2,.,TRBV9,TGTGCCAGCAGCGTAGCTAGGGTATTCACCGGGGAGCTGTTTTTT,CASSVARVFTGELFF
.,15,TRBJ2-7,TRBD1,TRBV11-3,TGTGCCAGCAGCCTAGGACAGGGGGCCGACTACGAGCAGTACTTC,CASSLGQGADYEQYF
once,15,TRBJ2-2,.,TRBV7-8,TGTGCCAGCAGCACCGGGACGAGAAACACCGGGGAGCTGTTTTTT,CASSTGTRNTGELFF
.,13,TRBJ2-1,.,TRBV7-3,TGTGCCAGCAGCAATCCAGAGGGTGAGGAGCAGTTCTTC,CASSNPEGEEQFF
.,15,TRBJ2-2,TRBD1,TRBV11-2,TGTGCCAGCAGCTTAGCCACAGGGGTCACCGGGGAGCTGTTTTTT,CASSLATGVTGELFF
.,15,TRBJ2-4,TRBD1,TRBV5-6,TGTGCCAGCAGCCCCAGGACAGGGGAAAGGTACATTCAGTACTTC,CASSPRTGERYIQYF
.,15,TRBJ1-1,TRBD1,TRBV12-5,TGTGCTAGTGGTTTGGGTGGACAGGGTACCACTGAAGCTTTCTTT,CASGLGGQGTTEAFF
.,18,TRBJ1-1,.,TRBV14,TGTGCCAGCAGCCAAGAATCGTGGGGAACAAGAAAGAACACTGAAGCTTTCTTT,CASSQESWGTRKNTEAFF
.,13,TRBJ1-2,TRBD1,TRBV6-5,TGTGCCAGCAGGGACAGGAATATTGATGGCTACACCTTC,CASRDRNIDGYTF
.,14,TRBJ2-5,.,TRBV20-1,TGCAGTGCTAGTGGATTCGGGAGTCAAGAGACCCAGTACTTC,CSASGFGSQETQYF
.,15,TRBJ1-1,TRBD1,TRBV15,TGTGCCACCAGCAGAACGTCCGGGACAGGGCATCTTGATTTCTTT,CATSRTSGTGHLDFF
once,17,TRBJ2-5,TRBD1,TRBV24-1,TGTGCCACCAGTGATTTTCCCAGGACAGGGGGTGGGGAGACCCAGTACTTC,CATSDFPRTGGGETQYF
.,14,TRBJ2-1,TRBD2,TRBV27,TGTGCCAGCAGTGATAGCGGGGGGAGGTATGAGCAGTTCTTC,CASSDSGGRYEQFF
.,13,TRBJ1-3,.,TRBV3-1/TRBV3-2,TGTGCCAGCAGCCAGTCAAGAGGAAACACCATATATTTT,CASSQSRGNTIYF
.,17,TRBJ2-2,.,TRBV5-5,TGTGCCAGCAGCTTGTTCTTACAGGTTTCCCCCGGCGGGGAGCTGTTTTTT,CASSLFLQVSPGGELFF
few,15,TRBJ1-2,TRBD1,TRBV7-2,TGTGCCAGCAGCCAAAAAGACAGGGCGGGACATGGCTACACCTTC,CASSQKDRAGHGYTF
.,13,TRBJ1-1,.,TRBV6-6,TGTGCCAGCAGTTACTCAGGGGGGACTGAAGCTTTCTTT,CASSYSGGTEAFF
.,16,TRBJ2-3,TRBD2,TRBV3-1/TRBV3-2,TGTGCCAGCAGCCAAGTGCTAGCGGATGGCGCAGATACGCAGTATTTT,CASSQVLADGADTQYF
once,16,TRBJ1-3,TRBD1,TRBV10-3,TGTGCCATCAGCGGACTGGGACAGAGATTTGGAAACACCATATATTTT,CAISGLGQRFGNTIYF
.,16,TRBJ2-1,.,TRBV24-1,TGTGCCACCAGTCCCGGTGGGCAGGGTTTATTCAATGAGCAGTTCTTC,CATSPGGQGLFNEQFF
.,11,TRBJ1-1,.,TRBV30,TGTGCCTGGAGAGTGAACACTGAAGCTTTCTTT,CAWRVNTEAFF
.,13,TRBJ1-2,TRBD1,TRBV6-5,TGTGCCACCGAGCCAGGGGGGGAGTATGGCTACACCTTC,CATEPGGEYGYTF
.,18,TRBJ1-1,.,TRBV15,TGTGCCACCAGCAGAGACCGGACAACCCGAAGGATGAACACTGAAGCTTTCTTT,CATSRDRTTRRMNTEAFF